A selection of T cell receptor beta chains follows, all from one sample in a study of cytomegalovirus exposure and HLA in healthy donors. Profiling relied on immunoSEQ multiplex PCR, and the TCRdb table lists in-frame clones only, not all of them. The sample holds some 170,000 clones, about 90% seen once. The material sequenced was PBMCs. These receptors all stem from a man aged 18 to 35 in good health and CMV-seropositive. CDR3s include the opening cysteine and the closing phenylalanine or tryptophan. The D gene is left open where the match is weak. Size is stated for part of the rows, as once, few or many counts, or as a class when the clone is expanded.

J gene: TRBJ2-1; V gene: TRBV5-6; D gene: TRBD2; clone size: .; CDR3 protein: CASSSPRLAGVHEQFF; CDR3 DNA: TGTGCCAGCAGCTCGCCACGACTAGCGGGAGTGCATGAGCAGTTCTTC
J gene: TRBJ1-5; V gene: TRBV10-3; D gene: TRBD1; clone size: .; CDR3 protein: CAISESTGGNQPQHF; CDR3 DNA: TGTGCCATCAGTGAGTCTACAGGGGGTAATCAGCCCCAGCATTTT
J gene: TRBJ1-5; V gene: TRBV7-9; D gene: .; clone size: .; CDR3 protein: CASNTREPPRDQPQHF; CDR3 DNA: TGTGCCAGCAACACCCGGGAGCCTCCCAGGGATCAGCCCCAGCATTTT
J gene: TRBJ1-2; V gene: TRBV19; D gene: .; clone size: .; CDR3 protein: CASSITAGASVYGYTF; CDR3 DNA: TGTGCCAGTAGTATAACGGCAGGGGCTTCGGTGTATGGCTACACCTTC
J gene: TRBJ1-2; V gene: TRBV11-2; D gene: TRBD1; clone size: .; CDR3 protein: CASSPTGGAGYGYTF; CDR3 DNA: TGTGCCAGCAGCCCAACAGGGGGCGCGGGCTATGGCTACACCTTC
J gene: TRBJ2-7; V gene: TRBV7-8; D gene: TRBD1; clone size: .; CDR3 protein: CASSEGTGYEQYF; CDR3 DNA: TGTGCCAGCAGCGAGGGGACAGGCTACGAGCAGTACTTC
J gene: TRBJ2-1; V gene: TRBV7-6; D gene: .; clone size: .; CDR3 protein: CASSLESGSYNEQFF; CDR3 DNA: TGTGCCAGCAGCTTGGAAAGCGGGTCCTACAATGAGCAGTTCTTC
J gene: TRBJ2-2; V gene: TRBV9; D gene: .; clone size: .; CDR3 protein: CASSVGSVNTGELFF; CDR3 DNA: TGTGCCAGCAGCGTAGGGAGTGTTAACACCGGGGAGCTGTTTTTT
J gene: TRBJ2-3; V gene: TRBV27; D gene: .; clone size: .; CDR3 protein: CASIEGTSPHTQYF; CDR3 DNA: TGTGCCAGCATCGAGGGGACATCACCACATACGCAGTATTTT
J gene: TRBJ1-1; V gene: TRBV11-3; D gene: .; clone size: .; CDR3 protein: CASSLSENTEAFF; CDR3 DNA: TGTGCCAGCAGCTTATCAGAAAACACTGAAGCTTTCTTT
J gene: TRBJ1-5; V gene: TRBV11-2; D gene: .; clone size: .; CDR3 protein: CASSLGNRGSNQPQHF; CDR3 DNA: TGTGCCAGCAGCTTAGGGAACCGGGGATCAAATCAGCCCCAGCATTTT
J gene: TRBJ2-3; V gene: TRBV5-1; D gene: TRBD2; clone size: .; CDR3 protein: CASSRVAGEEAADTQYF; CDR3 DNA: TGCGCCAGCAGTAGAGTAGCGGGAGAGGAGGCGGCAGATACGCAGTATTTT
J gene: TRBJ1-1; V gene: TRBV6-1; D gene: TRBD1; clone size: .; CDR3 protein: CASSGTGYRAFF; CDR3 DNA: TGTGCCAGCAGTGGGACAGGGTATAGAGCTTTCTTT
J gene: TRBJ2-4; V gene: TRBV28; D gene: .; clone size: .; CDR3 protein: CASGTFRDENIQYF; CDR3 DNA: TGTGCCAGCGGGACTTTCCGGGATGAAAACATTCAGTACTTC
J gene: TRBJ1-2; V gene: TRBV7-9; D gene: .; clone size: .; CDR3 protein: CASTENYGYTF; CDR3 DNA: TGTGCCAGCACCGAGAACTATGGCTACACCTTC
J gene: TRBJ1-4; V gene: TRBV27; D gene: .; clone size: few; CDR3 protein: CASSFSGTNEKLFF; CDR3 DNA: TGTGCCAGCAGTTTTAGCGGGACTAATGAAAAACTGTTTTTT
J gene: TRBJ2-2; V gene: TRBV28; D gene: .; clone size: .; CDR3 protein: CASYLGQNGELFF; CDR3 DNA: TGTGCCAGCTACCTAGGACAGAACGGGGAGCTGTTTTTT
J gene: TRBJ1-2; V gene: TRBV5-4; D gene: TRBD1; clone size: .; CDR3 protein: CASSFRDSNNYGYTF; CDR3 DNA: TGTGCCAGCAGCTTCCGGGACAGCAATAACTATGGCTACACCTTC
J gene: TRBJ2-7; V gene: TRBV9; D gene: TRBD2; clone size: .; CDR3 protein: CASSTTGTSGTLREQYF; CDR3 DNA: TGTGCCAGCAGCACAACCGGGACTAGCGGGACTTTGCGCGAGCAGTACTTC
J gene: TRBJ1-1; V gene: TRBV6-6; D gene: .; clone size: .; CDR3 protein: CASTPTGSVPEAFF; CDR3 DNA: TGTGCCAGCACCCCAACAGGGTCCGTCCCTGAAGCTTTCTTT
J gene: TRBJ2-2; V gene: TRBV6-1; D gene: .; clone size: .; CDR3 protein: CASISNGRTGELFF; CDR3 DNA: TGTGCCAGCATTTCAAACGGTCGAACCGGGGAGCTGTTTTTT
J gene: TRBJ2-7; V gene: TRBV25-1; D gene: .; clone size: .; CDR3 protein: CASSESVYEQYF; CDR3 DNA: TGTGCCAGCAGTGAATCTGTGTATGAGCAGTACTTC
J gene: TRBJ1-1; V gene: TRBV5-1; D gene: TRBD1; clone size: .; CDR3 protein: CASRGQGKNTEAFF; CDR3 DNA: TGCGCCAGCAGGGGACAGGGGAAGAACACTGAAGCTTTCTTT
J gene: TRBJ2-7; V gene: TRBV7-9; D gene: TRBD2; clone size: .; CDR3 protein: CASSLEPSGRQEQYF; CDR3 DNA: TGTGCCAGCAGCTTAGAGCCTAGCGGGAGACAAGAGCAGTACTTC
J gene: TRBJ1-1; V gene: TRBV6-1; D gene: .; clone size: .; CDR3 protein: CASSEATGLNTEAFF; CDR3 DNA: TGTGCCAGCAGTGAAGCGACAGGTTTGAACACTGAAGCTTTCTTT
J gene: TRBJ2-1; V gene: TRBV11-2; D gene: .; clone size: .; CDR3 protein: CASSLAGVYNEQFF; CDR3 DNA: TGTGCCAGCAGCTTAGCGGGGGTATACAATGAGCAGTTCTTC
J gene: TRBJ2-2; V gene: TRBV4-1; D gene: TRBD1; clone size: few; CDR3 protein: CARNDDRAFPNTGELFF; CDR3 DNA: TGCGCCAGAAACGACGACAGGGCATTTCCGAACACCGGGGAGCTGTTTTTT
J gene: TRBJ2-7; V gene: TRBV7-6; D gene: .; clone size: .; CDR3 protein: CASSKDAGRSEQYF; CDR3 DNA: TGTGCCAGCAGCAAAGACGCGGGAAGGTCCGAGCAGTACTTC
J gene: TRBJ2-3; V gene: TRBV9; D gene: TRBD2; clone size: .; CDR3 protein: CASSIAGFTDTQYF; CDR3 DNA: TGTGCCAGCAGTATAGCGGGATTCACAGATACGCAGTATTTT
J gene: TRBJ2-5; V gene: TRBV15; D gene: .; clone size: .; CDR3 protein: CATSRDRLETQYF; CDR3 DNA: TGTGCCACCAGCAGAGACAGGCTCGAGACCCAGTACTTC
J gene: TRBJ2-5; V gene: TRBV10-1; D gene: TRBD1; clone size: .; CDR3 protein: CASSELRGQGQETQYF; CDR3 DNA: TGCGCCAGCAGCGAACTTCGGGGACAGGGCCAAGAGACCCAGTACTTC
J gene: TRBJ2-5; V gene: TRBV6-5; D gene: .; clone size: .; CDR3 protein: CASSYRGTETQYF; CDR3 DNA: TGTGCCAGCAGTTACAGGGGAACAGAGACCCAGTACTTC
J gene: TRBJ2-1; V gene: TRBV19; D gene: .; clone size: once; CDR3 protein: CASSIATRTVYNEQFF; CDR3 DNA: TGTGCCAGTAGTATCGCTACGAGGACTGTCTACAATGAGCAGTTCTTC
J gene: TRBJ2-7; V gene: TRBV5-4; D gene: .; clone size: .; CDR3 protein: CASSLVDGSYEQYF; CDR3 DNA: TGTGCCAGCAGCTTGGTTGACGGGAGCTACGAGCAGTACTTC
J gene: TRBJ2-5; V gene: TRBV7-7; D gene: TRBD2; clone size: .; CDR3 protein: CASSLGLAQETQYF; CDR3 DNA: TGTGCTAGCAGCTTAGGACTAGCGCAAGAGACCCAGTACTTC
J gene: TRBJ2-5; V gene: TRBV5-1; D gene: .; clone size: .; CDR3 protein: CASSSGHNQETQYF; CDR3 DNA: TGCGCCAGCAGCTCGGGACATAACCAAGAGACCCAGTACTTC
J gene: TRBJ2-7; V gene: TRBV28; D gene: TRBD1; clone size: .; CDR3 protein: CASKKQGRAYEQYF; CDR3 DNA: TGTGCCAGCAAGAAACAGGGGCGGGCCTACGAGCAGTACTTC
J gene: TRBJ2-5; V gene: TRBV5-4; D gene: .; clone size: once; CDR3 protein: CASSLVVTEQETQYF; CDR3 DNA: TGTGCCAGCAGCTTGGTAGTGACAGAACAAGAGACCCAGTACTTC
J gene: TRBJ2-3; V gene: TRBV11-2; D gene: TRBD2; clone size: .; CDR3 protein: CASSLLSGRVTDTQYF; CDR3 DNA: TGTGCCAGCAGCCTACTAAGCGGGAGGGTGACAGATACGCAGTATTTT